This paragraph covers one T cell receptor (beta chain) sequence. This sample was included in a study of blood T cell repertoires in COVID-19. The wider study: PBMCs, B-cell-depleted T cells, or T cells provided the cDNA or gDNA that made up the material.

V shed 5 bases, J shed 7 bases, and the junction held 9 bases outside the gene matches. Germline V gene data show CDR1 as LGHDT and CDR2 as YNNKEL (reference sequence). The CDR3 extends over 16 amino acids. Data came from immunoSEQ multiplex PCR; TCRdb stores just in-frame clones and leaves some out. The sample lists roughly 250,000 clones; approximately 86% were seen once. The sample taken for sequencing was peripheral blood. This sequence originates from a woman aged 55 to 70 with active or convalescent COVID-19. This chain uses TRBV3-1 (or the pseudogene TRBV3-2) with TRBJ2-1; TRBD1 matches at 12 bases. CDR3 nucleotide sequence: TGTGCCAGCAGCTCGTGGGACAGGGGGCGCCTGAATGAGCAGTTCTTC. Translation: CASSSWDRGRLNEQFF.